The 21 T cell receptor beta chains below all came from one sample that was sequenced in a study of T cell responses to AZD1222 COVID-19 vaccine. Sequencing was performed with immunoSEQ multiplex PCR; in TCRdb, only in-frame clones are kept and a portion is missing. The table records 110,000 to 150,000 clones, 89% of them present only once. Here the sequenced sample was peripheral blood, taken on day 0 of AZD1222 vaccination. These TCRs come from an adult in good health.

As DNA, the CDR3 is TGCAGTGCTAGTAGACCTAGCTATGGCTACACCTTC. This codes for CSASRPSYGYTF. This chain connects TRBV20-1 to TRBJ1-2; no definite D call. The CDR3 loop spans 12 amino acids. V gave up 3 bases and J gave up 4 bases, with 9 bases separating them. Germline assignment: CDR1 DFQATT and CDR2 SNEGSKA (reference sequence).

J is TRBJ2-1 and V is TRBV14; D is uncertain. V was shortened by 4 bases and J by 0 bases, with 10 bases between the two germline ends. Germline CDR1 SGHDN, CDR2 FVKESK. The CDR3 spans 15 residues. DNA for the CDR3: TGTGCCAGCAGCCCCCTGGGCCCCTCCTACAATGAGCAGTTCTTC. Translation: CASSPLGPSYNEQFF.

The chain employs TRBV7-9 and TRBJ2-7, with 11 bases fitting TRBD1. Germline V gene lookup returns CDR1 SEHNR and CDR2 FQNEAQ (reference sequence). The V and J ends lost 2 bases and 6 bases, in that order; junction bases with no gene match: 3. The CDR3 is made up of 14 amino acids. CDR3 nucleotide sequence: TGTGCCAGCAGCTTATCGGGGACAGGGGGCGAGCAGTACTTC. Translation gives CASSLSGTGGEQYF.

This chain links TRBV13 with TRBJ2-1; the D is unclear. V was shortened by 5 bases and J by 2 bases, with 13 bases between the two germline ends. CDR1 is PRHDT, CDR2 FYEKMQ, per germline (reference sequence). The CDR3 is 15 amino acids. CDR3 loop: CASSPNLVAYNEQFF. As DNA, the CDR3 is TGTGCCAGCAGCCCTAACCTAGTGGCCTACAATGAGCAGTTCTTC.

This clone was picked up one time. J is TRBJ2-7 and V is TRBV30; D is unclear. Germline V gene data show CDR1 as GTSNPN and CDR2 as SVGIG (reference sequence). The CDR3 has 12 amino acids. The V and J ends lost 1 base and 2 bases respectively, with 6 bases between them. This chain's CDR3 is CAWSGPTYEQYF. As DNA, the CDR3 is TGTGCCTGGAGTGGGCCTACCTACGAGCAGTACTTC.

The chain joins TRBV4-1 to TRBJ1-4, with a weak D call TRBD1 (5 bases). Germline V lookup: CDR1 MGHRA, CDR2 YSYEKL. With 3 bases removed from V and 3 bases from J, the gap between germline ends came to 14 bases. The CDR3 is 16 amino acids. CDR3: CASSHNEGRSNEKLFF. The CDR3, as DNA: TGCGCCAGCAGCCATAACGAGGGACGGTCTAATGAAAAACTGTTTTTT.

This clone has just a few counts. The V call is TRBV5-4, the J call TRBJ2-1, with D uncertain. CDR3 size: 16 residues. Germline V CDR1 and CDR2: SGHNT, YYREEE (reference sequence). Trimming cost V 1 base and J 0 bases, with 11 bases left between them. In nucleotides, the CDR3 is TGTGCCAGCAGCTTGTTTCCCCCTTTCTCCTACAATGAGCAGTTCTTC. Protein sequence: CASSLFPPFSYNEQFF.

This clone has a single count. The chain carries TRBV30 and TRBJ1-5, with 8 bases aligning to TRBD1. This CDR3 is 13 amino acids long. Germline trimming cut 0 bases from V and 9 bases from J; bases unmatched to any gene: 4. Germline CDR1 and CDR2: GTSNPN and SVGIG (reference sequence). The CDR3 loop is CAWSVQGGWPQHF. The CDR3 DNA reads TGTGCCTGGAGTGTACAGGGGGGATGGCCCCAGCATTTT.

V is TRBV27 and J is TRBJ2-7; 8 nucleotides match TRBD1. V shed 4 bases, J shed 5 bases, and the junction held 13 bases outside the gene matches. Germline CDR1 reads MNHEY; CDR2 reads SMNVEV (reference sequence). The CDR3 runs to 16 residues. CDR3: CASSSAGGKGYNEQYF. The CDR3 bases are TGTGCCAGCAGTTCCGCAGGGGGCAAAGGGTATAACGAGCAGTACTTC.

The chain carries TRBV10-1 and TRBJ2-1; D is uncertain. The CDR3 totals 12 residues. Germline V gene data show CDR1 as WNHNN and CDR2 as SYGVQD (reference sequence). The V gene lost 3 bases and the J gene lost 9 bases, with 9 bases spanning the gap. CDR3 amino acids: CASSETFVEQFF. The CDR3 nucleotides are TGCGCCAGCAGTGAAACCTTCGTTGAGCAGTTCTTC.

This clone appeared a few times. The chain carries TRBV11-2 and TRBJ2-1; D is perhaps TRBD2 (7 bases). Germline assignment: CDR1 SGHAT and CDR2 FQNNGV. V gave up 5 bases and J gave up 0 bases, with 17 bases separating them. CDR3 length: 17 residues. The CDR3 protein is CASSITRGGDSYNEQFF. The DNA of the CDR3 is TGTGCCAGCAGCATCACGAGGGGGGGTGACTCCTACAATGAGCAGTTCTTC. The variable domain in full, completed from reference TRBV11-2 and TRBJ2-1, reads EAGVAQSPRYKIIEKRQSVAFWCNPISGHATLYWYQQILGQGPKLLIQFQNNGVVDDSQLPKDRFSAERLKGVDSTLKIQPAKLEDSAVYLCASSITRGGDSYNEQFFGPGTRLTVL.

J is TRBJ2-1 and V is TRBV28, with 14 bases aligning to TRBD2. Germline assignment: CDR1 MDHEN and CDR2 SYDVKM. The CDR3 runs to 17 residues. Unmatched junction bases numbered 8, after V lost 6 bases and J lost 4 bases. The CDR3 region has the DNA TGTGCCAGCAGCCCGGGGACTAGCGGGAGTGGGTACAATGAGCAGTTCTTC. Protein: CASSPGTSGSGYNEQFF.

The gene calls are TRBV5-1 and TRBJ1-6; D gene ambiguous. The CDR3 loop spans 15 amino acids. The V gene's germline CDR1 is SGHRS and CDR2 YFSETQ. Deletions cut 0 bases from V and 6 bases from J, with 10 bases between. As DNA, the CDR3 is TGCGCCAGCAGCTTGGTGGAACAGCCTAATTCACCCCTCCACTTT. Protein: CASSLVEQPNSPLHF.

The chain carries TRBV6-5 and TRBJ1-2, with a possible D match to TRBD1 (6 bases). V lost 0 bases to trimming and J lost 6 bases, with 14 bases between them. In germline, CDR1 is MNHEY, CDR2 SVGAGI. This CDR3 contains 15 residues. Here the CDR3 DNA reads TGTGCCAGCAGTTACTCGGTCCGGGCAGGGGATGGCTACACCTTC. It encodes CASSYSVRAGDGYTF.

V gene TRBV29-1 combines with J gene TRBJ2-1; TRBD2 might be the D (6 bases). Trimming removed 8 bases at V and 4 bases at J, with 15 bases between. This CDR3 is 13 amino acids long. CDR1 is SQVTM, CDR2 ANQGSEA, per germline. CDR3 DNA sequence: TGCAGCATCCGGCGGGATATTTACAATGAGCAGTTCTTC. Its translation is CSIRRDIYNEQFF.

The chain has TRBV11-3 and TRBJ2-2; possible D gene TRBD2, 6 bases. Germline V gene data show CDR1 as SGHNT and CDR2 as YENEEA. With 8 bases removed from V and 0 bases from J, the gap between germline ends came to 10 bases. CDR3 length equals 14 residues. The CDR3 sequence is CASRRGTNTGELFF. The CDR3 bases are TGTGCCAGCCGGAGGGGCACGAACACCGGGGAGCTGTTTTTT.

The chain combines TRBV28 with TRBJ1-4, with a possible D match to TRBD1 (6 bases). Looked up from germline, CDR1 is MDHEN and CDR2 is SYDVKM. CDR3 size: 14 residues. The V and J ends lost 3 bases and 7 bases respectively, with 12 bases between them. The CDR3 here is CASSFGGGGEKLFF. The CDR3 region has the DNA TGTGCCAGCAGTTTTGGGGGAGGGGGTGAAAAACTGTTTTTT.

This clone was counted a single time. The DNA for the CDR3 is TGTGCCTGGAGTGTACGTGGGAATTCACCCCTCCACTTT. Translated: CAWSVRGNSPLHF. This sequence joins TRBV30 and TRBJ1-6; D remains ambiguous. V lost 0 bases and J 7 bases, leaving 7 bases between the germline ends. In germline, CDR1 is GTSNPN, CDR2 SVGIG (reference sequence). This CDR3 has 13 residues.

DNA of the CDR3: TGTGCCTGGATCGCAGGGGGCAATTGGAACACTGAAGCTTTCTTT. Translation: CAWIAGGNWNTEAFF. The rearrangement links TRBV30 to TRBJ1-1; 8 bases agree with TRBD1. The CDR3 sequence is 15 residues long. Germline CDR1 and CDR2: GTSNPN and SVGIG (reference sequence). The V and J ends lost 4 bases and 1 base, in that order; junction bases with no gene match: 8.

CDR3 sequence reads: CASSMPAEYNEQFF. In nucleotides, the CDR3 is TGTGCCAGTAGTATGCCAGCGGAGTACAATGAGCAGTTCTTC. V gene TRBV19 combines with J gene TRBJ2-1; TRBD2 is a possible D gene (5 bases). Germline CDR1 and CDR2: LNHDA and SQIVND (reference sequence). V lost 3 bases and J lost 4, with 10 bases in between. This CDR3 is built from 14 residues. Full variable domain (missing parts from reference TRBV19 and TRBJ2-1): DGGITQSPKYLFRKEGQNVTLSCEQNLNHDAMYWYRQDPGQGLRLIYYSQIVNDFQKGDIAEGYSVSREKKESFPLTVTSAQKNPTAFYLCASSMPAEYNEQFFGPGTRLTVL.

The V gene is TRBV19, the J gene TRBJ2-7; 9 bases line up with TRBD1. With 4 bases clipped from V and 0 bases from J, the junction kept 1 base outside the gene matches. This CDR3 spans 14 amino acids. CDR1 is LNHDA and CDR2 is SQIVND in the germline V gene (reference sequence). The CDR3 loop reads CASSTTGGSYEQYF. CDR3 coding DNA: TGTGCCAGTAGTACGACAGGGGGCTCCTACGAGCAGTACTTC.